The subject of this entry is one T cell receptor (beta chain). Its specificity is unknown. This specimen comes from a study of cytomegalovirus exposure and HLA in healthy donors. Study results and limitations: TRBV6-2, TRBV6-3 and some other V segments were unresolvable in 87-base-pair reads. According to the study, some 160 TCR beta chains were cytomegalovirus-associated. Roughly even sequencing depth across donors was the assumption behind the presence/absence analyses.

Amplification used 60 Vbeta primers and 13 Jbeta primers. Only in-frame clones appear in the TCRdb table, and some are missing; sequencing was by immunoSEQ multiplex PCR. Seen here are about 140,000 clones, about four fifths observed once, and the top ten hold 2.8%. V gave up 7 bases and J gave up 4 bases; unmatched junction bases: 5. Germline loops: CDR1 LNHDA, CDR2 SQIVND (reference sequence). The CDR3 sequence is 14 residues long. The sequenced sample consisted of PBMCs. The chain uses TRBV19 and TRBJ2-5; TRBD1 agrees at 11 bases. The sequence was obtained from a male donor in good health and CMV-seronegative. The CDR3 spells CASKGQGDGETQYF. CDR3 sequence (DNA): TGTGCCAGTAAGGGACAGGGGGATGGAGAGACCCAGTACTTC.